One and the same sample provided the 8 T cell receptor beta chains below, sequenced in a study of blood T cell repertoires in COVID-19. Profiled with immunoSEQ multiplex PCR; TCRdb holds only in-frame clones, not every one. The repertoire holds around 200,000 clones, 65% to 85% seen once, with 4.4% in the top ten. Sequenced: peripheral blood. The origin of the receptors is a man aged 50 or older with active or convalescent COVID-19.

The chain combines TRBV6-2 or TRBV6-3 with TRBJ1-6, with 9 bases matching TRBD1. V lost 0 bases, J lost 3 bases, and 3 bases stayed unmatched. Germline V lookup: CDR1 MNHEY, CDR2 SVGEGT. The CDR3 is made up of 17 amino acids. The CDR3 DNA reads as TGTGCCAGCAGTTACTCGACAGGGGGATTCTATAATTCACCCCTCCACTTT. Translating it yields CASSYSTGGFYNSPLHF.

The V call is TRBV14, the J call TRBJ1-6; D not resolved. The CDR3 covers 16 residues. V dropped 1 base and J dropped 9 bases, with 16 bases sitting between them. Germline V lookup: CDR1 SGHDN, CDR2 FVKESK. DNA for the CDR3: TGTGCCAGCAGCCAAGTTTTATCGGGTGGAGGTTCACCCCTCCACTTT. Translated: CASSQVLSGGGSPLHF.

The chain recombines TRBV5-4 with TRBJ1-2, with D uncertain. Germline-derived CDR1 and CDR2 are SGHNT and YYREEE (reference sequence). This CDR3 is built from 14 residues. Between the trimmed V and J ends, which lost 4 bases and 2 bases, there was a span of 12 bases. The DNA for the CDR3 is TGTGCCAGCAGCGCTGCGAGGGTGAACTATGGCTACACCTTC. It translates to CASSAARVNYGYTF.

The chain couples TRBV15 to TRBJ1-1; the match to TRBD1 covers 10 bases. The CDR3 contains 15 residues. Germline V lookup: CDR1 LNHNV, CDR2 YYDKDF (reference sequence). The V and J ends lost 4 bases and 5 bases, in that order; junction bases with no gene match: 7. The CDR3 bases are TGTGCCACCAGCACTTCGACAGGGGGCTGGACTGAAGCTTTCTTT. It translates to CATSTSTGGWTEAFF.

This chain uses TRBV12-3 or TRBV12-4 with TRBJ1-2, with 10 nucleotides matching TRBD1. This CDR3 is built from 13 residues. Trimming removed 7 bases from V and 8 bases from J; junction bases left unmatched: 7. The CDR3 DNA reads TGTGCCAGCAATGAGGGACAGGGGTTGGGCTACACCTTC. Translation: CASNEGQGLGYTF.

V gene TRBV7-9 combines with J gene TRBJ2-1, with 10 bases that match TRBD2. Germline CDR1 and CDR2: SEHNR and FQNEAQ (reference sequence). The J segment lost 3 bases and the V segment lost 2 bases, leaving 4 bases of the junction unmatched. This CDR3 contains 16 residues. CDR3 sequence: CASSLTSGESYNEQFF. The CDR3 DNA follows: TGTGCCAGCAGCTTAACTAGCGGGGAGAGCTACAATGAGCAGTTCTTC.

The chain combines TRBV18 with TRBJ1-1; the match to TRBD1 covers 9 bases. Germline CDR1 KGHSH, CDR2 LQKENI. The trim removed 4 bases at V and 8 bases at J, leaving 2 bases unmatched. This CDR3 has 12 amino acids. The CDR3 reads CASSRDREEAFF. In DNA form, the CDR3 reads TGTGCCAGCTCACGGGACAGGGAAGAAGCTTTCTTT.

The V call is TRBV30, the J call TRBJ1-2; D perhaps matches TRBD1 (6 bases). Germline loops: CDR1 GTSNPN, CDR2 SVGIG (reference sequence). The germline V and J ends were trimmed by 3 bases and 13 bases, with 21 bases remaining between them. The CDR3 covers 13 residues. The CDR3 bases are TGTGCCTGGAGCAAGGGGGAGGGGGTGACTTTCACCTTC. Encoded protein: CAWSKGEGVTFTF.